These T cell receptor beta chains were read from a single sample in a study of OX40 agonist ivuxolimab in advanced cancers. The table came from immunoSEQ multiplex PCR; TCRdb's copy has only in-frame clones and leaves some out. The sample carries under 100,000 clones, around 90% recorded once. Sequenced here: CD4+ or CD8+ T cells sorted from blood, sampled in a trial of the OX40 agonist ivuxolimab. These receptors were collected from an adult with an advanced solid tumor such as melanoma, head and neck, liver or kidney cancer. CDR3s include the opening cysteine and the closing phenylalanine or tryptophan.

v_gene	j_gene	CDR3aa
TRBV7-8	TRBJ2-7	CASSLRGNEQYF
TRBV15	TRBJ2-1	CATSRDRGDYNEQFF
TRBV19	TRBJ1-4	CASSITSATNEKLFF
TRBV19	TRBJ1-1	CASSMATVEAFF
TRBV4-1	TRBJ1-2	CASSQDRGDYGYTF
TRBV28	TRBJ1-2	CASSTDRGLYGYTF
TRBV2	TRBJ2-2	CASRPGLVVELFF
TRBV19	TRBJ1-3	CASSPTLRGDTIYF
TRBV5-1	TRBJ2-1	CASCPLAGVTYNEQFF
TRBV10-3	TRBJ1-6	CAISQGQGGSPLHF
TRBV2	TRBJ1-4	CAGRQGRNEKLFF
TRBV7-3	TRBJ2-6	CASSFLPESFSGANVLTF
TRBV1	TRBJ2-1	CTSSRSSGTGDPYNEQFF
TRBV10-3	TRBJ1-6	CATTGVNNSPLHF
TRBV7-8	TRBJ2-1	CASSLAGETYNEQFF
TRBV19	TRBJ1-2	CASSMSGGTGNGYTF
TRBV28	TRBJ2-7	CASIRAGAGSYEQYF
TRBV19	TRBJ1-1	CASSIDGTENTEAFF
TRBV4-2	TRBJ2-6	CASSQLGPTGANVLTF
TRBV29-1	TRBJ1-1	CSGQWNTEAFF
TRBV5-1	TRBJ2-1	CASSRLVSYNEQFF
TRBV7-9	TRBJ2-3	CASSSTGYDTQYF
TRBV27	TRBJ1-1	CASSLAGQGARNTEAFF
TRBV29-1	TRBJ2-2	CSVSGWGTGELFF
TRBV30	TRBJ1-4	CAWSGGTGRNEKLFF
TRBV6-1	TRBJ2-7	CASSEPRYRYEQYF
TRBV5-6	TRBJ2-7	CASSLVAGAEQYF
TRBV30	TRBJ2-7	CAWEWGGQGAYEQYF
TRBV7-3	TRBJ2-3	CASSLMAGTDTQYF
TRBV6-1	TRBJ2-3	CASQRADTQYF
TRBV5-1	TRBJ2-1	CASSFLGEQFF
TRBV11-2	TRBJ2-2	CASSLGTARTGELFF
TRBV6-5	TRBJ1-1	CASSRTASGEAFF
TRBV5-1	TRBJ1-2	CASSLAREVNGYTF
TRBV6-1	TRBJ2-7	CASSERAFEIYEQYF
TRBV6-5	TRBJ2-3	CASSSPGGTDTQYF
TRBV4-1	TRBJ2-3	CASSHSTSGTRTDTQYF
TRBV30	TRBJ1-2	CAWSPGTAYGYTF
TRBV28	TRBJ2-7	CASSLGTITGQGSNEQYF
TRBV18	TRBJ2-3	CASSHSLRPAGGEDTQYF